Listed here are 4 T cell receptor beta chains from one sample, sequenced in a study of blood T cell repertoires in COVID-19. Generated by immunoSEQ multiplex PCR, the TCRdb table keeps only in-frame clones and is missing some. The sample contains about 250,000 clones, approximately 90% of which appear only once. The sequenced sample consisted of peripheral blood. These receptors were obtained from a woman between 40 and 50 years old who had recovered from COVID-19.

This chain links TRBV2 with TRBJ2-2, with 10 bases that match TRBD2. The trim removed 6 bases at V and 2 bases at J, leaving 6 bases unmatched. CDR1 is SNHLY and CDR2 is FYNNEI in the germline V gene. The CDR3 totals 16 residues. The CDR3 nucleotides are TGTGCCAGCAGCCAAGGACTAGCGGTAAACACCGGGGAGCTGTTTTTT. Translation gives CASSQGLAVNTGELFF.

In nucleotides, the CDR3 is TGTGCCAGCAGCCTGAGGGGACTCGGAGCCGGGGAGCTGTTTTTT. Protein sequence: CASSLRGLGAGELFF. The chain has TRBV14 and TRBJ2-2; D possibly corresponds to TRBD2 (6 bases). Germline CDR1 and CDR2: SGHDN and FVKESK. The CDR3 extends over 15 amino acids. V dropped 4 bases and J dropped 6 bases, with 15 bases sitting between them.

This clone was counted a few times. The gene calls are TRBV10-3 and TRBJ2-1; D is perhaps TRBD2 (5 bases). Germline V lookup: CDR1 ENHRY, CDR2 SYGVKD. V dropped 5 bases and J dropped 6 bases, with 17 bases sitting between them. CDR3 length equals 15 residues. The CDR3: CAISRGLSPSNEQFF. The CDR3 bases are TGTGCCATCAGTAGAGGACTCTCCCCCTCCAATGAGCAGTTCTTC.

This clone turned up a few times. V gene TRBV18 combines with J gene TRBJ2-7, with TRBD1 identical over 7 bases. Germline-derived CDR1 and CDR2 are KGHSH and LQKENI. The CDR3 covers 12 residues. The V and J ends lost 6 bases and 10 bases, in that order; junction bases with no gene match: 9. DNA of the CDR3: TGTGCCAGCTCCCGAGACAGGGCAGAACAGTACTTC. Its translation: CASSRDRAEQYF.